The sequence of this TCR beta chain was determined in a study of OX40 agonist ivuxolimab in advanced cancers. Study summary: Earlier anti-PD-1, anti-PD-L1 or anti-CTLA-4 therapy was permitted; around 40% had received some. Findings and limits, study-wide: At 0.1 to 3.0 mg/kg, CD4+ and CD8+ blood T cells expanded clonally by week 6. CD8+ T cells (on average) carried more expanded clones than CD4+ T cells. Among some nonresponders, normalized T-cell clonal expansion was also low.

Profiled with immunoSEQ multiplex PCR; TCRdb holds only in-frame clones, not every one. The data hold 75,000 to 95,000 clones, with 85% to 90% observed a single time. As to this clone: Antigen unknown.

With 3 bases clipped from V and 5 bases from J, the junction kept 7 bases outside the gene matches. CDR1 and CDR2 from the germline V gene are SGHTA and FQGNSA. The length of the CDR3 is 15 residues. The chain recombines TRBV7-2 with TRBJ2-5, with 9 bases matching TRBD2. The starting material was CD4+ or CD8+ T cells sorted from blood, obtained in a trial of the OX40 agonist ivuxolimab. This TCR came from an adult with an advanced solid tumor such as melanoma, head and neck, liver or kidney cancer. This chain's CDR3 is CASSFWRGGIETQYF. As DNA, the CDR3 is TGTGCCAGCAGCTTTTGGCGGGGGGGTATTGAGACCCAGTACTTC.